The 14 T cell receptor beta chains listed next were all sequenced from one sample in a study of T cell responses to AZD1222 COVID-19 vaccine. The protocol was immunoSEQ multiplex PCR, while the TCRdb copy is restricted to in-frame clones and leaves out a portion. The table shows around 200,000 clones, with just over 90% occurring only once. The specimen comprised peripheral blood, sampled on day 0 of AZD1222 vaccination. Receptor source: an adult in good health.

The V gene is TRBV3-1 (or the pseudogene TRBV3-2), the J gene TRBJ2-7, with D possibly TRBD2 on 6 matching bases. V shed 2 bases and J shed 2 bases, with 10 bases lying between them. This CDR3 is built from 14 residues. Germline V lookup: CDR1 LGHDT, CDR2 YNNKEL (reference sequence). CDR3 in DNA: TGTGCCAGCAGCCAACTTAGCGGCACCTACGAGCAGTACTTC. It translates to CASSQLSGTYEQYF.

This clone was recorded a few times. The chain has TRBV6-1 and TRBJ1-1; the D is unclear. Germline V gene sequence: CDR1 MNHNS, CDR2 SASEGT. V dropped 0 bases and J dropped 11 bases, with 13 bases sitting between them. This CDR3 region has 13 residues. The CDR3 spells CASSEAEGTGAFF. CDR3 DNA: TGTGCCAGCAGTGAAGCGGAGGGCACGGGCGCTTTCTTT.

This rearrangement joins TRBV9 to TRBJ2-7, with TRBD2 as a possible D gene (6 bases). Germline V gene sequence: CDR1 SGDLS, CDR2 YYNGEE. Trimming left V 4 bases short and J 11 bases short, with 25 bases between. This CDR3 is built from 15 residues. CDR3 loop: CASSSHPGTDKPKYF. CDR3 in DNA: TGTGCCAGCAGCTCCCACCCAGGGACTGACAAACCGAAGTACTTC.

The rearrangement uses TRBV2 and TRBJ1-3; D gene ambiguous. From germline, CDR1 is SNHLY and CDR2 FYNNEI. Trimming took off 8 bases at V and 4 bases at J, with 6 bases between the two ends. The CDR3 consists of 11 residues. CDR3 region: CASRSGNTIYF. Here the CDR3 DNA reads TGTGCCAGCCGTTCCGGAAACACCATATATTTT.

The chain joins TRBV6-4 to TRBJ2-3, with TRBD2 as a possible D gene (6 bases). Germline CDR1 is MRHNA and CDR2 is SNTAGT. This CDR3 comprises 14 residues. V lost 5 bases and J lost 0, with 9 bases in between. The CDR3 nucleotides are TGTGCCAGCAGTCAAGGGACTAGCACAGATACGCAGTATTTT. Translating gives CASSQGTSTDTQYF.

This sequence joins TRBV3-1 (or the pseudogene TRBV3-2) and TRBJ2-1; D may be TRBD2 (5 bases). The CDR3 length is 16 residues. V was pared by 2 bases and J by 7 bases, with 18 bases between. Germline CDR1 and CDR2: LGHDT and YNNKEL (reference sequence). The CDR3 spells CASSQHGSLRGNEQFF. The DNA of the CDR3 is TGTGCCAGCAGCCAACACGGCTCTCTCAGAGGGAATGAGCAGTTCTTC.

CDR3 nucleotide sequence: TGTGCCAGCAGCTTAGCCGAACAGGGTTTCCAGCCCCAGCATTTT. This encodes CASSLAEQGFQPQHF. The chain carries TRBV7-8 and TRBJ1-5; tentatively, D is TRBD1 (6 bases). Trimming took 0 bases from V and 7 from J, leaving 13 bases between them. Germline CDR1 SGHVS, CDR2 FQNEAQ. The CDR3 spans 15 residues.

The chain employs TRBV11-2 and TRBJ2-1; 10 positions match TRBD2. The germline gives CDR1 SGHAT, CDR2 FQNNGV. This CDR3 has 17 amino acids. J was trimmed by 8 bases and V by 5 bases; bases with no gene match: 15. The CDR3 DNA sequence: TGTGCCAGCAGCCCCGGGCAGAGCGGGGGGGCTACCGATGAGCAGTTCTTC. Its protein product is CASSPGQSGGATDEQFF.

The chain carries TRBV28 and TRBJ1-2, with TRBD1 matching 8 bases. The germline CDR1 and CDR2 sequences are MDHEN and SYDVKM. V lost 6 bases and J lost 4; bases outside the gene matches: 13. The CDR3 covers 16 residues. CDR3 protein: CASSAYPTGQGYGYTF. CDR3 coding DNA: TGTGCCAGCAGCGCTTACCCCACCGGACAGGGCTATGGCTACACCTTC.

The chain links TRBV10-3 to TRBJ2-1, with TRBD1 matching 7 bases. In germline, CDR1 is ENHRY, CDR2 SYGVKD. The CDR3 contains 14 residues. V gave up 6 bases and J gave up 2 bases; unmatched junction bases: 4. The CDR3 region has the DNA TGTGCCATCAGAAGGGACAGCGCCTACAATGAGCAGTTCTTC. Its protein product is CAIRRDSAYNEQFF.

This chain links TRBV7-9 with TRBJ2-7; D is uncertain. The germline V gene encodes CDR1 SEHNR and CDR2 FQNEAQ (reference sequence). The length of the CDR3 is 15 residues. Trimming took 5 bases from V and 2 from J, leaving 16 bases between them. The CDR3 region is CASSPGLGSTYEQYF. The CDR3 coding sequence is TGTGCCAGCAGCCCCGGGCTGGGGTCGACCTACGAGCAGTACTTC. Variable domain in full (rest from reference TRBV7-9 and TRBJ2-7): DTGVSQNPRHKITKRGQNVTFRCDPISEHNRLYWYRQTLGQGPEFLTYFQNEAQLEKSRLLSDRFSAERPKGSFSTLEIQRTEQGDSAMYLCASSPGLGSTYEQYFGPGTRLTVT.

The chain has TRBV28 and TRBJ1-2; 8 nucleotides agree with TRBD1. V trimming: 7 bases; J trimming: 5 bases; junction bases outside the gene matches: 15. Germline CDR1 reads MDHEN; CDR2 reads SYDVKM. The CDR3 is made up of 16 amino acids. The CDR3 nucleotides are TGTGCCAGCAAACCGTCAGGGGGCGGGATAGTTTATGGCTACACCTTC. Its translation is CASKPSGGGIVYGYTF.

The CDR3 DNA reads as TGTGCCAGCAGCCAAAACGGGCCCTATAGCAATCAGCCCCAGCATTTT. This translates into CASSQNGPYSNQPQHF. The chain links TRBV3-1 (or the pseudogene TRBV3-2) to TRBJ1-5; unclear D gene. The CDR3 extends over 16 amino acids. In germline, CDR1 is LGHDT, CDR2 YNNKEL (reference sequence). V was cut by 2 bases and J by 0 bases, with 11 bases left in between.

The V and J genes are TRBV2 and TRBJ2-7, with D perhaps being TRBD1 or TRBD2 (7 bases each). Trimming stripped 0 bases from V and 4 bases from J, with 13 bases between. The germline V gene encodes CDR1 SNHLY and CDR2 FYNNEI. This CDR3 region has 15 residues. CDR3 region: CASSEAPGGVYEQYF. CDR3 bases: TGTGCCAGCAGTGAAGCCCCAGGGGGGGTTTACGAGCAGTACTTC.